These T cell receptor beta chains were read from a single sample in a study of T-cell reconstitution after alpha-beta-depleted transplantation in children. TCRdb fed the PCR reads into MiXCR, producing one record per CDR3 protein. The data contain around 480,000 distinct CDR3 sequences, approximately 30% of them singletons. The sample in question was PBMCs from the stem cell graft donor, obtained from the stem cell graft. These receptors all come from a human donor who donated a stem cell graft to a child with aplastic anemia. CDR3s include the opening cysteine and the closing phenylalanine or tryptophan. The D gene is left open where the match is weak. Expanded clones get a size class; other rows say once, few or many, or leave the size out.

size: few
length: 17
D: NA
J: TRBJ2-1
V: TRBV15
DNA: TGTGCCACCAGCAGAAGCGCCAAGGCGGGTACCTACAATGAGCAGTTCTTC
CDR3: CATSRSAKAGTYNEQFF

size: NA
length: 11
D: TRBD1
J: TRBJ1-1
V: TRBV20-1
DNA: TGCAGTGCTAGAGCGGACAGGGAAGCTTTCTTT
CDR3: CSARADREAFF

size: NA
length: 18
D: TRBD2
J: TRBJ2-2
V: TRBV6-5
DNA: TGTGCCAGCAGTTACTCAGCCGGACTAGCGGGGTACACCGGGGAGCTGTTTTTT
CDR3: CASSYSAGLAGYTGELFF

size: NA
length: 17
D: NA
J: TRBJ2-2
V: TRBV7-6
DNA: TGTGCCAGCAGCTCGGCGGGGGCGGAACTTGCCACCGGGGAGCTGTTTTTT
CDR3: CASSSAGAELATGELFF

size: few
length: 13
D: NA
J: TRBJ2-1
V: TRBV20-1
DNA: TGCAGTGCTAGAGGACTAGCCTACAATGAGCAGTTCTTC
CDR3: CSARGLAYNEQFF

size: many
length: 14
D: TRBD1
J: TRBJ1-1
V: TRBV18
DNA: TGTGCCAGCTCAAGACAGGGGTTGAACACTGAAGCTTTCTTT
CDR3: CASSRQGLNTEAFF

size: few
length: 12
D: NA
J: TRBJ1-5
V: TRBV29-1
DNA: TGCAGCGTTCGGGCTGGCAATCAGCCCCAGCATTTT
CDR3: CSVRAGNQPQHF

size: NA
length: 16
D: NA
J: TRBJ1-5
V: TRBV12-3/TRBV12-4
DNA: TGTGCCAGCAGTTTGGGGGGGGCTGGAAGCAATCAGCCCCAGCATTTT
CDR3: CASSLGGAGSNQPQHF

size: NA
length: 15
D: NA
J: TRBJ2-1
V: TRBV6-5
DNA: TGTGCCAGCAGTTACGGTCATCCGGGGAACAATGAGCAGTTCTTC
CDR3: CASSYGHPGNNEQFF

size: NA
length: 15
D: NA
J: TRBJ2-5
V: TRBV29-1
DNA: TGCAGCGGTACTCCCGGGATTGCGGTAGGAGAGACCCAGTACTTC
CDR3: CSGTPGIAVGETQYF

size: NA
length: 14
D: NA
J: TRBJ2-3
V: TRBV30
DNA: TGTGCCTGGGGTACAGGGCAGGGAAGCGGCCCGCAGTATTTT
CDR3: CAWGTGQGSGPQYF

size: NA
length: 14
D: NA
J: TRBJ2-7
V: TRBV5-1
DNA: TGCGCCAGCAGCGCGGGACCTCCTAGAGACGAGCAGTACTTC
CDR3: CASSAGPPRDEQYF

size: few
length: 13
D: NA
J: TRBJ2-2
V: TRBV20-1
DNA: TGCAGTGCTCGGACCCAGAACACCGGGGAGCTGTTTTTT
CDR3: CSARTQNTGELFF

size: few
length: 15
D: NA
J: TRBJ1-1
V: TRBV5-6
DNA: TGTGCCAGCGGGAAGGGCACCACGGTGGGCACTGAAGCTTTCTTT
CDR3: CASGKGTTVGTEAFF

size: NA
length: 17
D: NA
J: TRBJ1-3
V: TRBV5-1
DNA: TGCGCCAGCAGCGCCATGCCACAGGATGAGTCTGGAAACACCATATATTTT
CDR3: CASSAMPQDESGNTIYF

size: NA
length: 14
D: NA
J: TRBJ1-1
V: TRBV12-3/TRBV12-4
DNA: TGTGCCAGCAGTTTGGGGGTTCAAGTTGCGGAAGCTTTCTTT
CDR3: CASSLGVQVAEAFF

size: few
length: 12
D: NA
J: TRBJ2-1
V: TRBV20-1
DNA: TGCAGTGCTAGGAGGGGTTACAATGAGCAGTTCTTC
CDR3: CSARRGYNEQFF

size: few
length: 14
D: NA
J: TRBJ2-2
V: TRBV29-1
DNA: TGCAGCGTTGCAGGGTTGGGGGTTACCGGGGAGCTGTTTTTT
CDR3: CSVAGLGVTGELFF

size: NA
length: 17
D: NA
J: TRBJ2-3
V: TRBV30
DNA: TGTGCCTGGAGTGTAGGGGGATACGGGAGCTTCTCAGATACGCAGTATTTT
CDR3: CAWSVGGYGSFSDTQYF

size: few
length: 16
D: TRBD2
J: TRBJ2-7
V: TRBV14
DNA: TGTGCCAGCAGCCAACTCGGACTAGCGGGAGCGTACGAGCAGTACTTC
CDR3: CASSQLGLAGAYEQYF

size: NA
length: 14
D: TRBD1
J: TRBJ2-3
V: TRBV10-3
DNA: TGTGCCATCCTTGACAGGGCGGGCACAGATACGCAGTATTTT
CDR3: CAILDRAGTDTQYF

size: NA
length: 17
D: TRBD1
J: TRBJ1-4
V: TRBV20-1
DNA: TGCAGTGCTAGAGATTTCAGGGGACAGGGTTTCAATGAAAAACTGTTTTTT
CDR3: CSARDFRGQGFNEKLFF

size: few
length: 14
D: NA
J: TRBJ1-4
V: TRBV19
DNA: TGTGCCAGTAGTCCCGGTCCCAGGGATGAAAAACTGTTTTTT
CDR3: CASSPGPRDEKLFF

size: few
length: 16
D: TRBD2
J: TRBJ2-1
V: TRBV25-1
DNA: TGTGCCAGCAGTGGATGGACTAGTCAGACCTACAATGAGCAGTTCTTC
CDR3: CASSGWTSQTYNEQFF

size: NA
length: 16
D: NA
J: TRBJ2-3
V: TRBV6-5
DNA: TGTGCCAGCAGTTACTCGATCGGCAGGGCTGGCGATACGCAGTATTTT
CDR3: CASSYSIGRAGDTQYF

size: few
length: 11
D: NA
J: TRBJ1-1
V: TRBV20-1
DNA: TGCAGTGCTAGAACCCCCCTGGGAGCTTTCTTT
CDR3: CSARTPLGAFF

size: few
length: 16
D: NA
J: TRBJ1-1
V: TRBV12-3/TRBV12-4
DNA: TGTGCCAGCAGCCCTTCCGGCGGGGTACCGAACACTGAAGCTTTCTTT
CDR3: CASSPSGGVPNTEAFF

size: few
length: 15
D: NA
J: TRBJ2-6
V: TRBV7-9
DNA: TGTGCCAGCAGCTTGCGGGCGGCCGGGGCCAACGTCCTGACTTTC
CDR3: CASSLRAAGANVLTF